The 26 T cell receptor beta chains listed next were all sequenced from one sample in a study of blood T cell repertoires in COVID-19. Here immunoSEQ multiplex PCR was the method, and the copy in TCRdb shows in-frame clones only, minus some. There are a few hundred thousand clones in the sample; around 84% occur only once, and roughly 4% lies in the top ten. Sequencing used PBMCs or T cells enriched from blood (not recorded which). Receptors originate from a man under 40 with acute COVID-19.

This clone has only one observation. A much larger clone is a single base away; this may be a read error. This CDR3 is also generated by other DNA sequences in the sample. CDR3: CASRGTGNQPQHF. The CDR3 DNA sequence: TGTGCCAGCAGGGGGACAGGGAATCAGCCCCAGCATTTT. The J gene is TRBJ1-5, the V gene TRBV6-5; 9 bases line up with TRBD1. Germline values: CDR1 MNHEY, CDR2 SVGAGI. The CDR3 totals 13 residues. Trimming cost V 6 bases and J 4 bases; bases outside gene matches: 1.

This clone showed up just once. The V and J genes are TRBV11-2 and TRBJ2-5; 9 bases agree with TRBD1. The germline gives CDR1 SGHAT, CDR2 FQNNGV. The V and J ends lost 5 bases and 2 bases, in that order; junction bases with no gene match: 18. This CDR3 comprises 19 residues. DNA for the CDR3: TGTGCCAGCAGCCCTAGGGGCCGAACAGGGGGCGTAACACAAGAGACCCAGTACTTC. As protein: CASSPRGRTGGVTQETQYF.

The chain employs TRBV5-1 and TRBJ1-4; 7 nucleotides agree with TRBD1. V dropped 4 bases and J dropped 11; count of bases not matched to a gene: 8. In germline, CDR1 is SGHRS, CDR2 YFSETQ. CDR3 length: 13 residues. The CDR3 DNA is TGCGCCAGCAGCGTTGACAGGGAAGGGAAACTGTTTTTT. It codes for CASSVDREGKLFF.

DNA for the CDR3: TGTGCCAGCTCCCCCGGGACAGGGGGCCAGCAGTACGTC. Residues: CASSPGTGGQQYV. V is TRBV18 and J is TRBJ2-7; TRBD1 agrees at 12 bases. The CDR3 length is 13 residues. J gave up 8 bases and V 6 bases, and 5 bases lay outside the gene matches. Germline loops: CDR1 KGHSH, CDR2 LQKENI.

CDR3 nucleotide sequence: TGCGCCAGCAGCTTGGTTGCGAGAATCGGGGGATCTCATGAGCAGTTCTTC. This codes for CASSLVARIGGSHEQFF. The chain recombines TRBV5-1 with TRBJ2-1; D perhaps matches TRBD2 (6 bases). Germline CDR1 reads SGHRS; CDR2 reads YFSETQ. With 0 bases removed from V and 8 bases from J, the gap between germline ends came to 21 bases. The CDR3 has 17 residues.

The chain carries TRBV4-3 and TRBJ2-1; 7 bases are a match to TRBD2. This CDR3 comprises 15 residues. V was pared by 0 bases and J by 7 bases, with 6 bases of the junction left unmatched. The V gene's germline CDR1 is LGHNA and CDR2 YSLEER. CDR3: CASSQDGAGGNEQFF. The CDR3 nucleotides read TGCGCCAGCAGCCAAGATGGAGCCGGGGGGAATGAGCAGTTCTTC.

The chain joins TRBV6-6 to TRBJ2-2; no clear D. V lost 10 bases and J 5 bases, leaving 8 bases between the germline ends. CDR3 length: 11 amino acids. CDR1 is MNHNY, CDR2 SVGAGI, per germline (reference sequence). CDR3 sequence: CATLRTGELFF. CDR3 sequence (DNA): TGTGCCACCCTGAGGACCGGGGAGCTGTTTTTT.

Turning to this clone: Different DNA sequences within this sample yield the same CDR3. The J gene is TRBJ1-2, the V gene TRBV15; TRBD1 matches 7 bases. The V and J ends lost 0 bases and 2 bases, in that order; junction bases with no gene match: 0. Germline V gives CDR1 LNHNV, CDR2 YYDKDF (reference sequence). The CDR3 contains 14 residues. Here the CDR3 DNA reads TGTGCCACCAGCAGAGACAGGGGGAACTATGGCTACACCTTC. Translation gives CATSRDRGNYGYTF.

The V gene is TRBV11-3, the J gene TRBJ1-1; D might be TRBD1 (5 bases). CDR3 length: 14 residues. Trimming removed 6 bases at V and 6 bases at J, with 17 bases between. Germline CDR1 reads SGHNT; CDR2 reads YENEEA. The CDR3: CASSPAGRASEAFF. The CDR3 coding sequence is TGTGCCAGCAGTCCGGCAGGCAGGGCGTCTGAAGCTTTCTTT.

The chain uses TRBV11-3 and TRBJ2-5; 7 bases are a match to TRBD2. CDR3 length: 18 amino acids. Trimming cost V 3 bases and J 3 bases; bases outside gene matches: 16. Germline CDR1 reads SGHNT; CDR2 reads YENEEA. The CDR3 region is CASSFEWGGSWQKETQYF. In nucleotides, the CDR3 is TGTGCCAGCAGCTTCGAGTGGGGGGGGAGTTGGCAAAAAGAGACCCAGTACTTC.

This clone came up a few times. The chain recombines TRBV25-1 with TRBJ2-1, with D possibly matching TRBD1 (6 bases). The germline V and J ends were trimmed by 7 bases and 7 bases, with 8 bases remaining between them. The CDR3 is made up of 11 amino acids. Germline V gene lookup returns CDR1 MGHDK and CDR2 SYGVNS. CDR3 in amino acids: CASTDRNEQFF. The DNA for the CDR3 is TGTGCCAGCACCGACAGGAATGAGCAGTTCTTC.

The rearrangement joins TRBV6-5 to TRBJ2-2; TRBD1 aligns across 7 bases. The CDR3 contains 15 residues. Germline V lookup: CDR1 MNHEY, CDR2 SVGAGI. V shed 8 bases and J 2 bases; nucleotides not matched to a gene: 8. The CDR3 DNA sequence: TGTGCCAGCGAGGGGACAGCTTTAAACACCGGGGAGCTGTTTTTT. It specifies CASEGTALNTGELFF.

For the CDR3, the DNA is TGTGCCAGTAGACGGGACACTTCGGAAGAAAAACTGTTTTTT. It codes for CASRRDTSEEKLFF. This sequence joins TRBV19 and TRBJ1-4; D might be TRBD1 (6 bases). Per the germline V gene, CDR1 is LNHDA and CDR2 is SQIVND (reference sequence). Trimming left V 6 bases short and J 8 bases short, with 16 bases between. This CDR3 region has 14 residues.

J is TRBJ1-3 and V is TRBV12-3 or TRBV12-4; unclear D gene. Trimming removed 7 bases at V and 0 bases at J, with 4 bases between. The CDR3 spans 12 residues. CDR3 sequence reads: CASIHSGNTIYF. The DNA of the CDR3 is TGTGCCAGCATCCACTCTGGAAACACCATATATTTT.

Comment on this clone: One junction end does not reproduce the germline sequence, and a read error may be involved. V gene TRBV9 combines with J gene TRBJ2-2, with 9 bases lining up with TRBD2. Per germline, CDR1 SGDLS and CDR2 YYNGEE. The CDR3 is 16 residues long. The CDR3 spells CASTVAGVGNTGELFF. CDR3 nucleotides: TGTGCCAGCACCGTAGCGGGGGTCGGAAACACCGGGGAGCTGTTTTTT. Complete variable domain (other parts from reference TRBV9 and TRBJ2-2): DSGVTQTPKHLITATGQRVTLRCSPRSGDLSVYWYQQSLDQGLQFLIQYYNGEERAKGNILERFSAQQFPDLHSELNLSSLELGDSALYFCASTVAGVGNTGELFFGEGSRLTVL.

In its sample, this clone was seen a few times. The gene calls are TRBV2 and TRBJ2-2; TRBD2 matches 9 bases. Germline CDR1 and CDR2: SNHLY and FYNNEI. CDR3 length: 17 amino acids. With 3 bases clipped from V and 5 bases from J, the junction kept 10 bases outside the gene matches. This chain's CDR3 is CASSESSGITFTGELFF. For the CDR3, the DNA is TGTGCCAGCAGTGAGTCTAGCGGGATTACCTTTACCGGGGAGCTGTTTTTT.

The chain uses TRBV6-5 and TRBJ1-2; D is uncertain. Per germline, CDR1 MNHEY and CDR2 SVGAGI. Trimming left V 4 bases short and J 8 bases short, with 11 bases between. The length of the CDR3 is 12 residues. The CDR3 here is CASSSLRWGYTF. CDR3 nucleotide sequence: TGTGCCAGCAGTTCTCTGCGGTGGGGCTACACCTTC.

This clone was observed at least ten times. The V call is TRBV6-1, the J call TRBJ2-2; 10 bases line up with TRBD2. The CDR3 sequence is 15 residues long. Per the germline V gene, CDR1 is MNHNS and CDR2 is SASEGT. The V and J ends lost 2 bases and 3 bases, in that order; junction bases with no gene match: 0. CDR3 protein: CASSELAGDTGELFF. CDR3 sequence (DNA): TGTGCCAGCAGTGAACTAGCGGGGGACACCGGGGAGCTGTTTTTT.

This chain connects TRBV7-2 to TRBJ1-2; D perhaps matches TRBD1 (6 bases). Germline V CDR1 and CDR2: SGHTA, FQGNSA. CDR3 size: 16 residues. V was shortened by 0 bases and J by 5 bases, with 16 bases between the two germline ends. CDR3 amino acids: CASSLAHRSQGYGYTF. As DNA, the CDR3 is TGTGCCAGCAGCTTAGCCCACAGGTCCCAGGGGTATGGCTACACCTTC.

The chain links TRBV15 to TRBJ2-3; 7 nucleotides match TRBD2. The germline V gene encodes CDR1 LNHNV and CDR2 YYDKDF (reference sequence). V was pared by 2 bases and J by 1 base, with 6 bases of the junction left unmatched. The CDR3 contains 16 residues. CDR3: CATSRREGRGTDTQYF. The CDR3 nucleotides read TGTGCCACCAGCAGAAGGGAGGGCCGGGGCACAGATACGCAGTATTTT.

This chain connects TRBV6-5 to TRBJ1-2; perhaps TRBD1 as D (6 bases). The germline V and J ends were trimmed by 6 bases and 6 bases, with 17 bases remaining between them. Germline-derived CDR1 and CDR2 are MNHEY and SVGAGI. There are 14 residues in the CDR3. The CDR3 sequence is CASRRTGSGNGYTF. The DNA for the CDR3 is TGTGCCAGCAGGCGAACAGGGTCGGGTAATGGCTACACCTTC.

This chain links TRBV28 with TRBJ2-3; TRBD2 matches at 7 bases. The J segment lost 1 base and the V segment lost 6 bases, leaving 7 bases of the junction unmatched. This CDR3 is 15 amino acids long. Germline lookup yields CDR1 MDHEN and CDR2 SYDVKM. The CDR3 spells CASSDPRGGTDTQYF. The CDR3 DNA reads as TGTGCCAGCAGCGATCCCCGGGGGGGCACAGATACGCAGTATTTT.

This clone was recorded a few times. The J gene is TRBJ1-2, the V gene TRBV7-8; the D gene is possibly TRBD1 (6 bases). The germline V and J ends were trimmed by 4 bases and 2 bases, with 11 bases remaining between them. CDR1 is SGHVS, CDR2 FQNEAQ, per germline. CDR3 size: 14 residues. In nucleotides, the CDR3 is TGTGCCAGCAGCTCCCTTACAGGGAACTATGGCTACACCTTC. Its protein is CASSSLTGNYGYTF.

The chain uses TRBV15 and TRBJ2-1; TRBD1 matches at 7 bases. The CDR3 loop spans 17 amino acids. CDR1 and CDR2 from the germline V gene are LNHNV and YYDKDF (reference sequence). J lost 2 bases, V lost 3 bases, and 10 bases had no gene match. The CDR3 region has the DNA TGTGCCACCAGCAGGGATTTTAGGGACAGAGCCTACAATGAGCAGTTCTTC. It encodes CATSRDFRDRAYNEQFF.

The J gene is TRBJ1-2, the V gene TRBV27; D may be TRBD1 (5 bases). The CDR3 runs to 12 residues. V shed 7 bases and J shed 6 bases, with 12 bases lying between them. Looked up from germline, CDR1 is MNHEY and CDR2 is SMNVEV (reference sequence). The CDR3 loop reads CASKFWGDGYTF. The CDR3 nucleotides are TGTGCCAGCAAGTTCTGGGGGGATGGCTACACCTTC.

The V gene is TRBV28, the J gene TRBJ1-5; 8 bases fit TRBD1. Trimming removed 5 bases from V and 6 bases from J; junction bases left unmatched: 6. The CDR3 is 14 residues long. Germline-derived CDR1 and CDR2 are MDHEN and SYDVKM. The CDR3 protein is CASSRATGVQPQHF. CDR3 coding DNA: TGTGCCAGCAGTAGAGCGACAGGGGTTCAGCCCCAGCATTTT.